Following are 20 T cell receptor beta chains from one sample sequenced in a study of molecular identifiers for immune sequencing clone quantification. TCRdb fed the PCR reads into MiXCR, producing one record per CDR3 protein. The repertoire includes some 680,000 distinct CDR3 sequences, roughly 23% of them detected once, and about 0.84% sits in the top ten. The sample taken for sequencing was naive CD8+ T cells from blood, with Jurkat cell RNA spiked in. Noted subset: FACS-sorted CD8+CD4-CCR7+CD45RA+ naive T cells. The receptors here all came from a human donor in good health. Some libraries in this study had Jurkat cell RNA spiked in.

Regarding this clonotype: A read error may be the cause here, since a much bigger clone is one base away. The J gene is TRBJ2-1, the V gene TRBV7-2, with 8 bases fitting TRBD2. This CDR3 has 16 residues. Germline-derived CDR1 and CDR2 are SGHTA and FQGNSA. CDR3 region: CAGSLDGRAGYNEQFF. The DNA for the CDR3 is TGTGCCGGCAGCTTAGACGGGAGGGCCGGCTACAATGAGCAGTTCTTC.

This clonotype was picked up many times. The V and J genes are TRBV5-6 and TRBJ2-3, with D possibly matching TRBD2 (5 bases). The CDR3 loop spans 15 amino acids. V lost 1 base and J lost 0, with 9 bases in between. Germline-derived CDR1 and CDR2 are SGHDT and YYEEEE. CDR3 in DNA: TGTGCCAGCAGCTTGATTCGGGGTAGCACAGATACGCAGTATTTT. As protein: CASSLIRGSTDTQYF.

This clonotype was seen at least ten times. This chain connects TRBV20-1 to TRBJ2-7; TRBD2 agrees at 7 bases. Germline assignment: CDR1 DFQATT and CDR2 SNEGSKA (reference sequence). There are 13 residues in the CDR3. V gave up 3 bases and J gave up 5 bases; unmatched junction bases: 7. The CDR3, as DNA: TGCAGTGCTAGGAAGGGAGGGAGGAACGAGCAGTACTTC. It is translated as CSARKGGRNEQYF.

This clonotype has more than one count but fewer than ten. The genes are TRBV27 and TRBJ2-7; TRBD1 matches at 9 bases. CDR1 and CDR2 from the germline V gene are MNHEY and SMNVEV (reference sequence). The CDR3 covers 14 residues. V lost 7 bases to trimming and J lost 5 bases; unmatched junction nucleotides: 9. The CDR3 here is CASTPGTGFHEQYF. CDR3 DNA sequence: TGTGCCAGCACCCCCGGGACAGGGTTCCACGAGCAGTACTTC.

This clonotype has a handful of counts. This chain uses TRBV6-2 or TRBV6-3 with TRBJ2-1; 9 nucleotides agree with TRBD2. The CDR3 sequence is 17 residues long. With V trimmed by 2 bases and J by 9 bases, 14 bases remained unmatched. The germline CDR1 and CDR2 sequences are MNHEY and SVGEGT. In DNA, the CDR3 is TGTGCCAGCAGTTACCCCTTTAACGCGGGAGGGCCGCTTGAGCAGTTCTTC. It is translated as CASSYPFNAGGPLEQFF.

This clonotype was counted a few times. The chain couples TRBV7-9 to TRBJ2-1; weak D call: TRBD1 (5 bases). Germline V gene lookup returns CDR1 SEHNR and CDR2 FQNEAQ (reference sequence). The V end was cut by 6 bases, the J end by 6 bases, with 18 bases between. CDR3 length: 15 amino acids. DNA for the CDR3: TGTGCCAGCAGACAACTACTCCCTGGGGCCAATGAGCAGTTCTTC. Residues: CASRQLLPGANEQFF.

This chain joins TRBV15 and TRBJ2-1; 8 bases align to TRBD1. The length of the CDR3 is 15 residues. Germline V CDR1 and CDR2: LNHNV, YYDKDF (reference sequence). The junction had 7 bases not matched to a gene; V was cut back by 1 base and J by 8 bases. The CDR3, as DNA: TGTGCCACCAGCAGAGTTGGGCAGGGGGCCCATGAGCAGTTCTTC. Its protein is CATSRVGQGAHEQFF.

Only a few counts were recorded for this clonotype. J is TRBJ2-7 and V is TRBV4-3; a weak D match, TRBD1 (6 bases). V was trimmed by 3 bases and J by 2 bases, leaving 14 bases between them. The CDR3 is 15 amino acids. In germline, CDR1 is LGHNA, CDR2 YSLEER. CDR3: CASSQGASGPYEQYF. The CDR3 DNA follows: TGCGCCAGCAGCCAGGGGGCGAGCGGCCCCTACGAGCAGTACTTC.

This clonotype was picked up many times. V gene TRBV7-9 combines with J gene TRBJ1-1; a possible D gene is TRBD1 (5 bases). Trimming removed 5 bases at V and 5 bases at J, with 21 bases between. Germline V gene data show CDR1 as SEHNR and CDR2 as FQNEAQ (reference sequence). The CDR3 is made up of 16 amino acids. The CDR3 is CASSMKGNRARTEAFF. CDR3 nucleotides: TGTGCCAGCAGCATGAAGGGGAATAGAGCGAGGACTGAAGCTTTCTTT.

This clonotype was observed a handful of times. The chain is built from TRBV7-6 and TRBJ2-5, with a tentative D call TRBD2 (6 bases). The CDR3 is 14 residues long. V dropped 2 bases and J dropped 0 bases, with 7 bases sitting between them. Per germline, CDR1 SGHVS and CDR2 FNYEAQ. The CDR3 DNA reads as TGTGCCAGCAGCTTACGGGACTACCAAGAGACCCAGTACTTC. Protein product: CASSLRDYQETQYF.

This clonotype showed up many times. The chain has TRBV4-3 and TRBJ2-7, with a tentative D call TRBD2 (6 bases). CDR1 is LGHNA, CDR2 YSLEER, per germline. Trimming left V 0 bases short and J 5 bases short, with 11 bases between. The CDR3 is 14 residues long. The CDR3 sequence is CASSQEEGIHEQYF. DNA of the CDR3: TGCGCCAGCAGCCAAGAGGAGGGGATCCACGAGCAGTACTTC.

This clonotype was detected many times. V gene TRBV27 combines with J gene TRBJ2-7; possibly TRBD1 or TRBD2 for D (5 bases each). Trimming took 6 bases from V and 0 from J, leaving 15 bases between them. The CDR3 has 15 amino acids. Germline lookup yields CDR1 MNHEY and CDR2 SMNVEV (reference sequence). The CDR3 reads CASSLVAGSSYEQYF. The CDR3 bases are TGTGCCAGCAGCTTGGTCGCAGGGAGCTCCTACGAGCAGTACTTC.

V and J are TRBV10-3 and TRBJ2-7, with D perhaps TRBD1 (5 bases). There are 15 residues in the CDR3. Germline V lookup: CDR1 ENHRY, CDR2 SYGVKD. V lost 0 bases to trimming and J lost 1 base, with 10 bases between them. The CDR3 is CAISESSGKSYEQYF. CDR3 coding DNA: TGTGCCATCAGTGAGTCGTCAGGGAAATCCTACGAGCAGTACTTC.

This chain uses TRBV6-1 with TRBJ2-1; no reliable D call. CDR3 size: 12 residues. CDR1 is MNHNS, CDR2 SASEGT, per germline. V was shortened by 8 bases and J by 1 base, with 6 bases between the two germline ends. The CDR3 is CASVKSYNEQFF. The CDR3, as DNA: TGTGCCAGCGTGAAGTCCTACAATGAGCAGTTCTTC.

Note on this clonotype: The junction and the germline gene differ at one end; a read error may be behind it. The chain recombines TRBV6-5 with TRBJ1-3; tentative D call: TRBD1 (5 bases). The CDR3 totals 17 residues. In germline, CDR1 is MNHEY, CDR2 SVGAGI. The CDR3 nucleotides read TGTGCCGGCAGTTACAAAACTGGGACTGACTCTGGAAACACCATATATTTT. Translated, it gives CAGSYKTGTDSGNTIYF.

This clonotype was found many times. This chain connects TRBV5-1 to TRBJ2-7, with 9 bases lining up with TRBD2. V gave up 2 bases and J gave up 2 bases; unmatched junction bases: 5. The germline gives CDR1 SGHRS, CDR2 YFSETQ. This CDR3 contains 15 residues. The CDR3 DNA is TGCGCCAGCAGCTTTTCGACTAGCGGTACCTACGAGCAGTACTTC. This translates into CASSFSTSGTYEQYF.

This clonotype has more than one count but fewer than ten. The chain joins TRBV6-2 or TRBV6-3 to TRBJ2-5; D remains ambiguous. This CDR3 has 20 amino acids. The V end was cut by 2 bases, the J end by 1 base, with 26 bases between. Germline assignment: CDR1 MNHEY and CDR2 SVGEGT. The CDR3 loop reads CASSYPAARIFGSSQETQYF. The CDR3 DNA reads TGTGCCAGCAGTTACCCCGCCGCGAGAATCTTTGGCTCTAGCCAAGAGACCCAGTACTTC.

Ten or more counts support this clonotype. V usage is TRBV2 and J usage is TRBJ1-1, with D perhaps matching TRBD1 (6 bases). The V gene's germline CDR1 is SNHLY and CDR2 FYNNEI. This CDR3 has 14 amino acids. V lost 7 bases and J lost 5, with 17 bases in between. CDR3 DNA: TGTGCCAGCAATAAACAGGGCTTTGTGACTGAAGCTTTCTTT. It translates to CASNKQGFVTEAFF.

The rearrangement uses TRBV19 and TRBJ2-2, with D perhaps assigned TRBD1 or TRBD2 (5 bases each). This CDR3 spans 15 amino acids. Between the trimmed V and J ends, which lost 3 bases and 4 bases, there was a span of 12 bases. CDR1 is LNHDA and CDR2 is SQIVND in the germline V gene (reference sequence). The CDR3 DNA is TGTGCCAGTAGTATTGGGGAGAGGGGCACCGGGGAGCTGTTTTTT. Translation: CASSIGERGTGELFF.

The chain couples TRBV12-3 or TRBV12-4 to TRBJ2-1, with 9 positions matching TRBD1. Germline trimming cut 4 bases from V and 7 bases from J; bases unmatched to any gene: 5. CDR3 length equals 14 residues. CDR3 in DNA: TGTGCCAGCAGTTCAGACAGGGGGGGAAATGAGCAGTTCTTC. Its protein product is CASSSDRGGNEQFF.